A selection of T cell receptor beta chains follows, all from one sample in a study of siplizumab effects on memory and regulatory T cells. The protocol was immunoSEQ multiplex PCR, while the TCRdb copy is restricted to in-frame clones and leaves out a portion. The table has about 50,000 clones, approximately 93% seen once; the top ten hold over 15%. Sequencing used CD8+ T cells sorted from blood. These receptors originate from a human donor in good health. CDR3s include the opening cysteine and the closing phenylalanine or tryptophan. A D gene is named only where the DNA matches it firmly. Not all rows give a size; the values are once, few, many and, for expanded clones, a class.

j_gene | d_gene | v_gene | abundance | CDR3nt | CDR3aa
TRBJ2-7 | . | TRBV14 | few | TGTGCCAGCAGCCAAGTGGACTCCTACGAGCAGTACTTC | CASSQVDSYEQYF
TRBJ1-5 | . | TRBV7-9 | . | TGTGCCAGCAGTTCCCTCATAAATCAGCCCCAGCATTTT | CASSSLINQPQHF
TRBJ1-1 | . | TRBV28 | . | TGTGCCAGCAGTTTAAATCCGGGGGAGGCGGCTTTCTTT | CASSLNPGEAAFF
TRBJ1-4 | . | TRBV2 | few | TGTGCCAGCAGAAGGGGAGTCAGTGAAAAACTGTTTTTT | CASRRGVSEKLFF
TRBJ1-1 | . | TRBV27 | . | TGTGCCAGCAGTTTTTTGTGGGGGAATCGGGACACTGAAGCTTTCTTT | CASSFLWGNRDTEAFF
TRBJ1-2 | TRBD1 | TRBV5-4 | . | TGTGCCAGCAGCGGGGGGACAGGGATGAATGGCTACACCTTC | CASSGGTGMNGYTF
TRBJ2-5 | . | TRBV9 | . | TGTGCCAGCAGCGTACTTGTATCCGGGCAAGAGACCCAGTACTTC | CASSVLVSGQETQYF
TRBJ1-4 | . | TRBV30 | . | TGTGCCTGGAGTGTTGGTGTGAGGGAAAAACTGTTTTTT | CAWSVGVREKLFF
TRBJ2-7 | TRBD2 | TRBV5-1 | . | TGCGCCAGCAGCCCGAGACCAAGCGGGGGTTCATACGAGCAGTACTTC | CASSPRPSGGSYEQYF
TRBJ2-3 | . | TRBV6-4 | . | TGTGCCAGCAGTGAGGTAGGAGGACCCCGGACAGATACGCAGTATTTT | CASSEVGGPRTDTQYF
TRBJ2-5 | . | TRBV7-2 | . | TGTGCCAGCAGCCGAAACTACAGGGTTCGGAAAGAGACCCAGTACTTC | CASSRNYRVRKETQYF
TRBJ2-7 | . | TRBV9 | few | TGTGCCAGCAGCGGAGCAGAAAACTCCTACGAGCAGTACTTC | CASSGAENSYEQYF
TRBJ2-3 | TRBD2 | TRBV7-8 | . | TGTGCCAGCAGCTCGTCTAGCGGGAGAATTACAGATACGCAGTATTTT | CASSSSSGRITDTQYF
TRBJ2-2 | . | TRBV2 | . | TGTGCCAGCAGTGAATCGGTGGTTACCGGGGAGCTGTTTTTT | CASSESVVTGELFF
TRBJ2-2 | . | TRBV5-5 | . | TGTGCCAGCAGCTTCCCGGACACCTACACCGGGGAGCTGTTTTTT | CASSFPDTYTGELFF
TRBJ1-5 | TRBD1 | TRBV5-4 | . | TGTGCCAGCAGCCAAGACAGGGGGCGCGGGCAGCCCCAGCATTTT | CASSQDRGRGQPQHF
TRBJ1-2 | TRBD1 | TRBV7-9 | . | TGTGCCAGCAGCCTCCCAGGGGGCCGTGGCTACACCTTC | CASSLPGGRGYTF
TRBJ1-1 | TRBD1 | TRBV5-6 | . | TGTGCCAGCAGCCTGACAGGGATCCCTGAAGCTTTCTTT | CASSLTGIPEAFF
TRBJ2-7 | . | TRBV27 | . | TGTGCCAGCAGTTTGGGTCTCTCCTACGAGCAGTACTTC | CASSLGLSYEQYF
TRBJ1-4 | . | TRBV6-5 | . | TGTGCCAGCAGTCCCCGGCAACTCGGGAATGAAAAACTGTTTTTT | CASSPRQLGNEKLFF
TRBJ2-7 | . | TRBV4-1 | . | TGCGCCAGCAGCCAAGATCGTCTAAGACGGAACTACGAGCAGTACTTC | CASSQDRLRRNYEQYF
TRBJ1-2 | . | TRBV11-2 | . | TGTGCCAGCAGCTTAGTAGGGGGGGTCAATGGCTACACCTTC | CASSLVGGVNGYTF
TRBJ2-1 | TRBD2 | TRBV11-3 | once | TGTGCCAGCAGCTTAGCTCGGGCGGGAGCAAATGAGCAGTTCTTC | CASSLARAGANEQFF
TRBJ2-1 | . | TRBV29-1 | . | TGCAGCGTTGCTACCCAGGTCGAAGAGCAGTTCTTC | CSVATQVEEQFF
TRBJ2-5 | . | TRBV4-1 | . | TGCGCCAGCAGCCAAGGGCTCAGCGGTCAAGAGACCCAGTACTTC | CASSQGLSGQETQYF
TRBJ2-7 | . | TRBV11-3 | . | TGTGCCAGCAGCTTTGGGCCCCTATACGAGCAGTACTTC | CASSFGPLYEQYF
TRBJ1-5 | . | TRBV9 | . | TGTGCCAGCAGCGAACAGGGAGGGCCCCAGCATTTT | CASSEQGGPQHF
TRBJ2-7 | TRBD2 | TRBV7-8 | . | TGTGCCAGCAGCTCCAGGACTAGCGACTACGAGCAGTACTTC | CASSSRTSDYEQYF
TRBJ1-5 | . | TRBV4-1 | . | TGCGCCAGCAGCCAAGTTCAAGGGCAGCCCCAGCATTTT | CASSQVQGQPQHF
TRBJ2-1 | . | TRBV19 | . | TGTGCCAGTGGCGGGGCCCTTTACAATGAGCAGTTCTTC | CASGGALYNEQFF
TRBJ1-1 | . | TRBV7-9 | few | TGTGCCAGCAGCTTAGGCATAGGTGTAAACACTGAAGCTTTCTTT | CASSLGIGVNTEAFF
TRBJ2-1 | . | TRBV28 | . | TGTGCCAGCAGCTTACTAACTTATAGTCAGAAGTTCTTC | CASSLLTYSQKFF
TRBJ2-4 | . | TRBV7-9 | . | TGTGCCAGCAGCTCCGGGTTAGGGGGAGGAATTCAGTACTTC | CASSSGLGGGIQYF
TRBJ2-5 | TRBD2 | TRBV11-2 | . | TGTGCCAGCAGCCGTACTAGCGGAGGCGAAGAGACCCAGTACTTC | CASSRTSGGEETQYF
TRBJ2-7 | TRBD2 | TRBV28 | . | TGTGCCAGCAGTTTGCGGGGGGCTTGGCAGTACTTC | CASSLRGAWQYF
TRBJ1-4 | . | TRBV7-6 | once | TGTGCCAGCAGCTTCCGCGGGAATGAAAAACTGTTTTTT | CASSFRGNEKLFF
TRBJ1-4 | . | TRBV5-6 | . | TGTGCCAGCAGCCTAGACTTGGGTGAAAAACTGTTTTTT | CASSLDLGEKLFF
TRBJ2-7 | . | TRBV9 | . | TGTGCCAGCAGCGTAGCTTCGGGGCAGCCCACCTACGAGCAGTACTTC | CASSVASGQPTYEQYF
TRBJ2-3 | TRBD2 | TRBV29-1 | few | TGCAGCGTACAAATAGCGGGAGAAATGAGCGATACGCAGTATTTT | CSVQIAGEMSDTQYF
TRBJ2-7 | TRBD1 | TRBV2 | . | TGTGCCAGTACCGCCGGGACAGTTTCCTACGAGCAGTACTTC | CASTAGTVSYEQYF
TRBJ2-1 | TRBD2 | TRBV5-1 | . | TGCGCCAGCAGCTTGGAAAGCGGGAGCTACAATGAGCAGTTCTTC | CASSLESGSYNEQFF
TRBJ2-1 | TRBD1 | TRBV7-9 | few | TGTGCCAGCAGCGCCGACAGGGGCTATTCCTACAATGAGCAGTTCTTC | CASSADRGYSYNEQFF
TRBJ1-1 | . | TRBV11-1 | . | TGTGCCAGCAGCTCCTCAACCGACCTGATGGCTTTCTTT | CASSSSTDLMAFF
TRBJ2-5 | . | TRBV6-6 | . | TGTGCCAGCAGCCAGACTGAGCGAGAGACCCAGTACTTC | CASSQTERETQYF
TRBJ2-1 | TRBD2 | TRBV5-4 | . | TGTGCCAGCAGCCTGGGGACTAGCATAACTTACAATGAGCAGTTCTTC | CASSLGTSITYNEQFF
TRBJ2-7 | TRBD2 | TRBV19 | . | TGTGCCAGTAGTACCCGGGACTACTACGAGCAGTACTTC | CASSTRDYYEQYF
TRBJ1-5 | . | TRBV28 | . | TGTGCCAGCCGAGACAGACTTAATCAGCCCCAGCATTTT | CASRDRLNQPQHF
TRBJ1-1 | . | TRBV6-5 | . | TGTGCCAGCAGTTACGGGCAGGCTCCGAACACTGAAGCTTTCTTT | CASSYGQAPNTEAFF
TRBJ2-7 | TRBD1 | TRBV15 | . | TGTGCCACCAGCAAATTCCAGGGACAGGGGTACGAGCAGTACTTC | CATSKFQGQGYEQYF
TRBJ2-3 | . | TRBV7-6 | . | TGTGCCAGCAGCCCCGTTACCCCAGCGGGTAACTCAAGAGATACGCAGTATTTT | CASSPVTPAGNSRDTQYF
TRBJ1-5 | . | TRBV10-3 | . | TGTGCCATCTCACGAGGCGAACAGCCCCAGCATTTT | CAISRGEQPQHF
TRBJ2-1 | . | TRBV11-2 | . | TGTGCCAGCAGCTTAGTTACGTACAATGAGCAGTTCTTC | CASSLVTYNEQFF
TRBJ2-7 | . | TRBV19 | once | TGTGCCAGTAGTATTATGTGGAGACTCCACGAGCAGTACTTC | CASSIMWRLHEQYF
TRBJ2-7 | TRBD2 | TRBV4-1 | . | TGCGCCAGCAGCCGAACGACTAGCGGGAGGGGCGAGCAGTACTTC | CASSRTTSGRGEQYF
TRBJ1-6 | TRBD1 | TRBV27 | . | TGTGCCAGCAGTGATTCCAGAGGGACAGCAAATAATTCACCCCTCCACTTT | CASSDSRGTANNSPLHF
TRBJ1-3 | TRBD1 | TRBV25-1 | . | TGTGCCAGCAGTGGCCCGGACAGGGACTCTGGAAACACCATATATTTT | CASSGPDRDSGNTIYF
TRBJ1-1 | . | TRBV25-1 | . | TGTGCCAGCAGTGAATTAGGGGGGCGGAACACTGAAGCTTTCTTT | CASSELGGRNTEAFF